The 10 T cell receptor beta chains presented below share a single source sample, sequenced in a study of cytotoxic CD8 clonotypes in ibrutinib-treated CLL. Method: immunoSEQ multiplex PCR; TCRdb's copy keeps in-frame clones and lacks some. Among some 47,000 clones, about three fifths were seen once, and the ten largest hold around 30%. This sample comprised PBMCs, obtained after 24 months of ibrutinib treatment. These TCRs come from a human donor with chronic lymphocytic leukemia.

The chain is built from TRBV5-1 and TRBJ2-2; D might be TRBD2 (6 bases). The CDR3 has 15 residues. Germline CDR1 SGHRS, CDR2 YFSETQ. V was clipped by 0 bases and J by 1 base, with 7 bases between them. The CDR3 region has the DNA TGCGCCAGCAGCTTGGACGGGGGGAACACCGGGGAGCTGTTTTTT. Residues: CASSLDGGNTGELFF.

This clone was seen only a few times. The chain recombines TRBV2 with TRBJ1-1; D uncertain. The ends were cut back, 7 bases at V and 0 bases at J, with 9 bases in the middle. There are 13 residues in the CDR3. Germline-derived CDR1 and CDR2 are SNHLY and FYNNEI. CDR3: CASNHGLNTEAFF. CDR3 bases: TGTGCCAGCAATCACGGACTGAACACTGAAGCTTTCTTT.

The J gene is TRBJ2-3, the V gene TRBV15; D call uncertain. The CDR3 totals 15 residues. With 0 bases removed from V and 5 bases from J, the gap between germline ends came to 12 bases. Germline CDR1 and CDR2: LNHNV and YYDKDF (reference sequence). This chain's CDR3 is CATSRDFAAEDTQYF. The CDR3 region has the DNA TGTGCCACCAGCAGAGATTTTGCGGCGGAAGATACGCAGTATTTT.

DNA for the CDR3: TGTGCCAGCAGCGTCAACGGGACGGAGGTTAAGTATGGCTACACCTTC. Translation: CASSVNGTEVKYGYTF. V gene TRBV13 combines with J gene TRBJ1-2, with a possible D match to TRBD1 (5 bases). Germline V gives CDR1 PRHDT, CDR2 FYEKMQ (reference sequence). The CDR3 runs 16 residues. V lost 5 bases, J lost 5 bases, and 21 bases lay in between.

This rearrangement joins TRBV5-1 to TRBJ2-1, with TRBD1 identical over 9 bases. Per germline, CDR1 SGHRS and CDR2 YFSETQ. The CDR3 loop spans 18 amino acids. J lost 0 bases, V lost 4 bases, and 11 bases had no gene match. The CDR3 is CASSPGTGSWGSYNEQFF. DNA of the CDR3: TGCGCCAGCAGCCCGGGGACAGGGTCGTGGGGCTCCTACAATGAGCAGTTCTTC.

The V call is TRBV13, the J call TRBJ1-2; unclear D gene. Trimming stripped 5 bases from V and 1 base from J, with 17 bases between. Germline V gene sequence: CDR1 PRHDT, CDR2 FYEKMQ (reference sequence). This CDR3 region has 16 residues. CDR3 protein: CASSLRSDRFNYGYTF. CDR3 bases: TGTGCCAGCAGCCTCAGATCGGACCGATTTAACTATGGCTACACCTTC.

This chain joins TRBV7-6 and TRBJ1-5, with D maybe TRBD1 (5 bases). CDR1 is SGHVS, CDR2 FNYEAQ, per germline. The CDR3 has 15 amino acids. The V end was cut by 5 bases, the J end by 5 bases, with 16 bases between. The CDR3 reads CASSLRGRDDQPQHF. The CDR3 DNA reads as TGTGCCAGCAGCCTACGGGGCAGGGATGATCAGCCCCAGCATTTT.

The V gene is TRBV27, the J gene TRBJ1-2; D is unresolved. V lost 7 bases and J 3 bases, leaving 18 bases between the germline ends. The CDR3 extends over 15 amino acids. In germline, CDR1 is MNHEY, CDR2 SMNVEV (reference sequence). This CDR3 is CASTRSGGLDYGYTF. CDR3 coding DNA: TGTGCCAGCACGCGGAGCGGAGGGTTGGACTATGGCTACACCTTC.

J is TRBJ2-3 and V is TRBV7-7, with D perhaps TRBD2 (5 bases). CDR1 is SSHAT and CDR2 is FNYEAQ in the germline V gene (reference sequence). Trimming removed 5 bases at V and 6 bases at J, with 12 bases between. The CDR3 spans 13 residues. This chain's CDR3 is CASSDGVGDTQYF. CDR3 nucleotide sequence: TGTGCCAGCAGCGACGGGGTCGGGGATACGCAGTATTTT.

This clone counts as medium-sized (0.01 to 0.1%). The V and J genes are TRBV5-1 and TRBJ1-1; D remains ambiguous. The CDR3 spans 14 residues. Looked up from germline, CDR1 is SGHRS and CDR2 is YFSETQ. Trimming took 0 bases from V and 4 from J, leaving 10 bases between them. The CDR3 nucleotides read TGCGCCAGCAGCTTGGACGGGGATTCCACTGAAGCTTTCTTT. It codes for CASSLDGDSTEAFF. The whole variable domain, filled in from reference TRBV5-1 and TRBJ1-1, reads KAGVTQTPRYLIKTRGQQVTLSCSPISGHRSVSWYQQTPGQGLQFLFEYFSETQRNKGNFPGRFSGRQFSNSRSEMNVSTLELGDSALYLCASSLDGDSTEAFFGQGTRLTVV.